Sequencing of this T cell receptor beta chain was carried out in a study of blood T cells in healthy people across ages. Study-level findings and limits: Naive T cell percentage by flow cytometry tracked strongly with beta diversity.

Deletions cut 0 bases from V and 2 bases from J, with 13 bases between. Germline CDR1 is SQVTM and CDR2 is ANQGSEA. The CDR3 has 15 amino acids. Concerning this clonotype itself: Its matching antigen is unknown.

The second PCR ran 7 to 11 cycles with a sample-barcoded 5' primer and J-beta primers. TCRdb itself ran the 5' RACE reads through MiXCR, one entry per CDR3 protein. Seen here are hundreds of thousands of distinct CDR3 sequences, about 62% observed once, and the top ten hold about 20%. This chain uses TRBV29-1 with TRBJ2-5; maybe TRBD2 (5 bases). Sequencing was done on a sample of blood. The TCR comes from a man aged 30 to 45 in good health. The CDR3 DNA is TGCAGCGTTGAAGATCGGGGAGTTATGCAAGAGACCCAGTACTTC. Translated: CSVEDRGVMQETQYF.